This record looks at one T cell receptor beta chain sequence and its context. This sample was taken from a study of blood T cell repertoires in COVID-19. Study-wide context: COVID-19 samples collected from the United States, Italy and Spain covered acute and convalescent phases.

This CDR3 contains 11 residues. Germline CDR1 and CDR2: SGHDT and YYEEEE. V lost 4 bases and J 6 bases, leaving 8 bases between the germline ends. Original methodology: Cell counts per sample came from amplifying reference gene primers. Profiling relied on immunoSEQ multiplex PCR, and the TCRdb table lists in-frame clones only, not all of them. V and J calls and clone size are given by that table; D and trimming were obtained from the DNA. The sample carries 200,000 or so clones, more than 75% recorded once. This clonotype was obtained from a woman between 40 and 55 years old with acute COVID-19. The chain links TRBV5-6 to TRBJ2-7; D is possibly TRBD1 (5 bases). Sequencing used PBMCs or T cells enriched from blood (not recorded which). For the CDR3, the DNA is TGTGCCAGCAGCGCCAGGGCCGAGCAGTACTTC. It is translated as CASSARAEQYF.